The T cell receptor beta chain described here comes from a study of T cell responses to AZD1222 COVID-19 vaccine. Across the study: Whether given at about 4 or about 12 weeks, second doses were pooled.

Notes on this clone: What it binds is unknown.

Sequencing was performed with immunoSEQ multiplex PCR; in TCRdb, only in-frame clones are kept and a portion is missing. The table shows roughly 140,000 clones, with less than 95% occurring only once. In germline, CDR1 is MGHRA, CDR2 YSYEKL. The CDR3 runs to 16 residues. The V and J ends lost 0 bases and 1 base respectively, with 12 bases between them. Study results and caveats: It should be noted that donors were predominantly white British and more often female, and clonal diversity was possibly underestimated.

The TCR originated in an adult in good health. Sequencing used peripheral blood, obtained on day 0 of AZD1222 vaccination. The chain links TRBV4-1 to TRBJ1-1; D gene unclear. The CDR3: CASSQEGNRRNTEAFF. DNA of the CDR3: TGCGCCAGCAGCCAAGAAGGGAACAGACGGAACACTGAAGCTTTCTTT.